Listed below are T cell receptor beta chains from one sample, sequenced in a study of glioma-infiltrating T cells after dendritic cell vaccination. Produced via immunoSEQ multiplex PCR; TCRdb's table is partial and in-frame only. This table holds about 50,000 clones, approximately 91% found once. Sample: blood, taken after dendritic cell vaccination. The receptors originated from a human donor with glioblastoma. Each CDR3 is given with its conserved first and last residue. Each record gives: V gene, J gene, D gene, CDR3 protein. A D gene is named only where the DNA matches it firmly.

TRBV23-1,TRBJ2-7,NA,CASRSRNHHEQYF
TRBV10-3,TRBJ1-3,TRBD1,CATRGGAGNTIYF
TRBV19,TRBJ1-5,NA,CASSMGTPYSNQPQHF
TRBV15,TRBJ2-5,NA,CATSRATGSLKETQYF
TRBV5-4,TRBJ1-3,TRBD1,CASSFDRGSGNTIYF
TRBV15,TRBJ2-5,NA,CATSSDSLGTQYF
TRBV7-2,TRBJ2-5,TRBD2,CASSLAWTSEETQYF
TRBV14,TRBJ2-5,TRBD2,CASSHLRLAGRETQYF
TRBV7-2,TRBJ2-4,NA,CASSLGIGVGNIQYF
TRBV27,TRBJ2-5,TRBD1,CASSFAQGAGETQYF
TRBV6-5,TRBJ2-3,NA,CASSLYYTDTQYF
TRBV5-4,TRBJ1-1,NA,CASSTGFEAFF
TRBV19,TRBJ2-2,TRBD1,CASSNTGDTGELFF
TRBV28,TRBJ2-7,TRBD2,CASTHLQGTSGDEQYF
TRBV2,TRBJ2-4,TRBD2,CASRTGTSLSIQYF
TRBV28,TRBJ1-3,NA,CASSFQQRNTIYF
TRBV2,TRBJ2-1,NA,CASSEPTRRGPTKNTDNEQFF
TRBV9,TRBJ2-7,TRBD2,CASSVGTSGSWDEQYF
TRBV5-1,TRBJ2-1,TRBD2,CASSFLSDGGEQFF
TRBV10-3,TRBJ2-7,TRBD2,CAISGGFGLPAGGSYEQYF
TRBV6-1,TRBJ2-7,NA,CASRLGPYEQYF
TRBV5-6,TRBJ2-7,NA,CASSPSGVHEQYF
TRBV5-6,TRBJ2-7,NA,CASSFGGAHEQYF
TRBV5-1,TRBJ2-1,TRBD2,CASSLALEREYNEQFF
TRBV5-4,TRBJ2-1,TRBD2,CASSLRRLAGGDEQFF
TRBV27,TRBJ2-2,NA,CASSPVSTGELFF
TRBV28,TRBJ1-4,TRBD1,CASSPTGGFGATNEKLFF